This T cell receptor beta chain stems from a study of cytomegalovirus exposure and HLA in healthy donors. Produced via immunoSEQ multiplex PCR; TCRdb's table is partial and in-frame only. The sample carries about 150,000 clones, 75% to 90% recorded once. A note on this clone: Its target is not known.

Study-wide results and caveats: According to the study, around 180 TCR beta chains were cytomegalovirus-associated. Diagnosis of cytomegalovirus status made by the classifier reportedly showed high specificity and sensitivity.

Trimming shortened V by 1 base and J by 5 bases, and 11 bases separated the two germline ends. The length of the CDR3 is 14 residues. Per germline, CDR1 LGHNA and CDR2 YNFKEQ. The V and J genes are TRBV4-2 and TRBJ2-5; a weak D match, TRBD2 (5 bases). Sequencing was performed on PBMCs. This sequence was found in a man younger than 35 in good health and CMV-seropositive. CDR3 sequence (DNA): TGTGCCAGCAGCCAAGTGGCTAGCTCGGAGACCCAGTACTTC. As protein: CASSQVASSETQYF.